This T cell receptor beta chain was obtained from a study of OX40 agonist ivuxolimab in advanced cancers. Overall study context: Six ivuxolimab dose levels, 0.01 to 10 mg/kg, were given intravenously every 2 weeks. Anti-PD-1, anti-PD-L1 or anti-CTLA-4 therapy given earlier was allowed, and around 40% had some.

Germline loops: CDR1 ENHRY, CDR2 SYGVKD. This CDR3 is 14 amino acids long. Between the trimmed V and J ends, which lost 3 bases and 0 bases, there was a span of 3 bases. Method: immunoSEQ multiplex PCR; TCRdb's copy keeps in-frame clones and lacks some. This table holds about 95,000 clones, about 85% found once. Study findings and constraints: At 0.1 to 3.0 mg/kg, clonal expansion of CD4+ and CD8+ blood T cells had occurred by week 6.

This clone was recorded a few times. Its antigen is still unknown. The specimen comprised CD4+ or CD8+ T cells sorted from blood, sampled in a trial of the OX40 agonist ivuxolimab. The TCR was taken from an adult with an advanced solid tumor such as melanoma, head and neck, liver or kidney cancer. The V gene is TRBV10-3, the J gene TRBJ2-6, with D unresolved. The CDR3, as DNA: TGTGCCATCAGTGATGGCTCTGGGGCCAACGTCCTGACTTTC. Translated, it gives CAISDGSGANVLTF.